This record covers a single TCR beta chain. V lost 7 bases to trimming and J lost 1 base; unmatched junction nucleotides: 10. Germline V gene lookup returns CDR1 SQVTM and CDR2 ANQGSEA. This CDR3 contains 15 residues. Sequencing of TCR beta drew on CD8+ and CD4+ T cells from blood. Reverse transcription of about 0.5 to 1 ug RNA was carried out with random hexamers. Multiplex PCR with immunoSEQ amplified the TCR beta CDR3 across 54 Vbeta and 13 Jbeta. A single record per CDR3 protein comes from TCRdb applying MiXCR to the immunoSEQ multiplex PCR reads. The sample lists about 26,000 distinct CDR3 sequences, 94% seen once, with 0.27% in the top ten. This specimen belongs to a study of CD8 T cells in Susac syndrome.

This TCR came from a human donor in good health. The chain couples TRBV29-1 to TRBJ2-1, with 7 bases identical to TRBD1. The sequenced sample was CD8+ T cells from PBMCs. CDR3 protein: CSGNPPGQSYNEQFF. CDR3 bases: TGCAGCGGAAACCCACCGGGACAGTCCTACAATGAGCAGTTCTTC.